This note documents a single TCR beta chain sequence. The protocol was immunoSEQ multiplex PCR, while the TCRdb copy is restricted to in-frame clones and leaves out a portion. The sample shows fewer than 75,000 clones, around 90% of them seen only once. The germline V and J ends were trimmed by 7 bases and 1 base, with 11 bases remaining between them. Germline values: CDR1 SGHRS, CDR2 YFSETQ. This CDR3 contains 13 residues. This sample is part of a study of T cell responses to AZD1222 COVID-19 vaccine. The sequences come from peripheral blood, collected 28 days after the second dose of the MenACWY control vaccine. The TCR comes from an adult who received the MenACWY meningococcal vaccine as a control. The V and J genes are TRBV5-1 and TRBJ1-1, with D unclear. CDR3 protein: CASGIRQNTEAFF. The DNA of the CDR3 is TGCGCCAGCGGAATCCGGCAGAACACTGAAGCTTTCTTT. Complete variable domain (other parts from reference TRBV5-1 and TRBJ1-1): KAGVTQTPRYLIKTRGQQVTLSCSPISGHRSVSWYQQTPGQGLQFLFEYFSETQRNKGNFPGRFSGRQFSNSRSEMNVSTLELGDSALYLCASGIRQNTEAFFGQGTRLTVV.